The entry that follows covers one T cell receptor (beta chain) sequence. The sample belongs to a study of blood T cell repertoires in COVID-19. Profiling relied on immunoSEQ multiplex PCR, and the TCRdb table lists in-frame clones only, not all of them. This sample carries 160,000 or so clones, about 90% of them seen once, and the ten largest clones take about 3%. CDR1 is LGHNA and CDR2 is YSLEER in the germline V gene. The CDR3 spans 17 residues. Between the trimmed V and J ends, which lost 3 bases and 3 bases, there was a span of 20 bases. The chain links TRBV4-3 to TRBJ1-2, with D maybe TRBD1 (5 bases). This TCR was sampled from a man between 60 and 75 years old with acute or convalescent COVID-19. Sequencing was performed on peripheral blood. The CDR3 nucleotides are TGCGCCAGCAGCCACATAGGGCTCGGCAGGGCTGACTATGGCTACACCTTC. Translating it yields CASSHIGLGRADYGYTF.